Presented here are 21 T cell receptor beta chains from one specimen sequenced in a study of shared clonotypes between healthy human individuals. TCRdb's table, derived via immunoSEQ multiplex PCR, lists solely in-frame clones and lacks some. The sample records about 2.3 million clones, roughly 90% being singletons. The sample taken for sequencing was naive CD4+ T cells from PBMCs. Indicated subset: CD45RA+ positively selected. The source is a young man in good health. Some clones in this sample may be carry-over from other donors' samples.

The V gene is TRBV2, the J gene TRBJ2-1, with 7 bases that match TRBD2. CDR3 size: 15 residues. J lost 8 bases, V lost 3 bases, and 10 bases had no gene match. Germline V gene lookup returns CDR1 SNHLY and CDR2 FYNNEI. The CDR3 spells CASSDEGGPSDEQFF. For the CDR3, the DNA is TGTGCCAGCAGTGATGAGGGAGGGCCTAGCGATGAGCAGTTCTTC.

Written as DNA, the CDR3 is TGTGCCAGCAGTGGGACAGGGGTGATTGGTGGCTACACCTTC. Translation gives CASSGTGVIGGYTF. This chain links TRBV27 with TRBJ1-2; 10 nucleotides line up with TRBD1. Trimming cost V 5 bases and J 7 bases; bases outside gene matches: 7. Germline V CDR1 and CDR2: MNHEY, SMNVEV (reference sequence). The CDR3 has 14 amino acids.

The CDR3 bases are TGTGCCAGCAGCTTATACGGGAGTGGTGAGACCCAGTACTTC. It is translated as CASSLYGSGETQYF. The chain employs TRBV7-3 and TRBJ2-5; D might be TRBD2 (6 bases). This CDR3 is 14 amino acids long. V shed 2 bases and J shed 5 bases, with 12 bases lying between them. In germline, CDR1 is SGHTA, CDR2 FQGTGA.

This clone was observed a single time. The chain combines TRBV19 with TRBJ2-4, with TRBD2 as a possible D gene (6 bases). Between the trimmed V and J ends, which lost 5 bases and 1 base, there was a span of 12 bases. This CDR3 is 15 amino acids long. The germline V gene has CDR1 LNHDA and CDR2 SQIVND (reference sequence). Here the CDR3 reads CASSLQSGAKNIQYF. The CDR3 nucleotides are TGTGCCAGTAGTTTACAGAGCGGGGCCAAAAACATTCAGTACTTC.

The chain combines TRBV30 with TRBJ2-5, with TRBD1 identical over 7 bases. Germline V gene lookup returns CDR1 GTSNPN and CDR2 SVGIG (reference sequence). Trimming removed 1 base from V and 4 bases from J; junction bases left unmatched: 9. The CDR3 is 15 amino acids. The chain's CDR3 is CAWSAGAGGGETQYF. For the CDR3, the DNA is TGTGCCTGGAGTGCAGGGGCAGGGGGTGGAGAGACCCAGTACTTC.

In the case of this clone: Other DNA sequences of this sample code for an identical CDR3. The CDR3 reads CASSPGGGTDTQYF. In DNA form, the CDR3 reads TGTGCCAGCTCACCCGGAGGAGGCACAGATACGCAGTATTTT. The chain has TRBV18 and TRBJ2-3; TRBD2 is a possible D gene (5 bases). Germline V gene data show CDR1 as KGHSH and CDR2 as LQKENI. This CDR3 is 14 amino acids long. V dropped 3 bases and J dropped 1 base, with 8 bases sitting between them.

As regards this clone: This specimen includes other DNA sequences encoding the same CDR3. V is TRBV11-3 and J is TRBJ2-2; 11 bases align to TRBD2. After removal of 2 bases from V and 2 bases from J, the junction contained 1 base not matched to a gene. Germline CDR1 SGHNT, CDR2 YENEEA. There are 16 residues in the CDR3. CDR3 DNA: TGTGCCAGCAGCTTACTAGCGGGAGGAAACACCGGGGAGCTGTTTTTT. Protein sequence: CASSLLAGGNTGELFF.

This chain uses TRBV4-2 with TRBJ2-3; tentatively, D is TRBD1 (5 bases). The germline gives CDR1 LGHNA, CDR2 YNFKEQ. V shed 0 bases and J shed 4 bases, with 14 bases lying between them. The CDR3 sequence is 16 residues long. The CDR3 loop reads CASSQETGPASDTQYF. CDR3 nucleotide sequence: TGTGCCAGCAGCCAAGAAACAGGCCCGGCCTCAGATACGCAGTATTTT.

This chain links TRBV27 with TRBJ2-2; 9 bases are a match to TRBD1. Germline CDR1 is MNHEY and CDR2 is SMNVEV (reference sequence). V lost 4 bases to trimming and J lost 7 bases; unmatched junction nucleotides: 13. CDR3 length: 17 residues. The CDR3: CASSSPGQGRKGGELFF. The CDR3 DNA follows: TGTGCCAGCAGTTCCCCTGGACAGGGGCGAAAAGGCGGGGAGCTGTTTTTT.

The V gene is TRBV30, the J gene TRBJ2-7; D remains ambiguous. Trimming pared 4 bases from V and 2 bases from J, leaving 9 bases between. Germline V gene data show CDR1 as GTSNPN and CDR2 as SVGIG (reference sequence). The CDR3 totals 12 residues. CDR3 DNA: TGTGCCTGGAATAGGGCCACCTACGAGCAGTACTTC. This codes for CAWNRATYEQYF. The full variable domain, completed using reference TRBV30 and TRBJ2-7, is SQTIHQWPATLVQPVGSPLSLECTVEGTSNPNLYWYRQAAGRGLQLLFYSVGIGQISSEVPQNLSASRPQDRQFILSSKKLLLSDSGFYLCAWNRATYEQYFGPGTRLTVT.

This chain links TRBV19 with TRBJ2-7, with TRBD2 identical over 9 bases. Trimming removed 5 bases from V and 5 bases from J; junction bases left unmatched: 10. This CDR3 spans 15 amino acids. Germline V gene sequence: CDR1 LNHDA, CDR2 SQIVND (reference sequence). Here the CDR3 reads CASSPSGISIHEQYF. In nucleotides, the CDR3 is TGTGCCAGTAGTCCTAGCGGGATCTCGATCCACGAGCAGTACTTC.

The V call is TRBV9, the J call TRBJ2-2; no definite D call. The CDR3 runs to 17 residues. The ends were cut back, 0 bases at V and 6 bases at J, with 18 bases in the middle. The V gene's germline CDR1 is SGDLS and CDR2 YYNGEE. CDR3 loop: CASSVVFGPSVPGELFF. The CDR3 bases are TGTGCCAGCAGCGTAGTTTTTGGCCCCTCTGTCCCCGGGGAGCTGTTTTTT.

The chain has TRBV5-1 and TRBJ2-3; D is unresolved. V was trimmed by 0 bases and J by 1 base, leaving 9 bases between them. This CDR3 region has 15 residues. CDR1 and CDR2 from the germline V gene are SGHRS and YFSETQ. The CDR3 region has the DNA TGCGCCAGCAGCTTGGAGGCAGCTCGCACAGATACGCAGTATTTT. The encoded protein is CASSLEAARTDTQYF.

The chain is built from TRBV9 and TRBJ2-2, with unresolved D. Per germline, CDR1 SGDLS and CDR2 YYNGEE. V lost 1 base to trimming and J lost 4 bases, with 8 bases between them. The CDR3 loop spans 14 amino acids. The CDR3 region has the DNA TGTGCCAGCAGCGTAACCGAAGGCACCGGGGAGCTGTTTTTT. Its translation: CASSVTEGTGELFF.

This chain connects TRBV18 to TRBJ2-1, with D possibly being TRBD2 (6 bases). V lost 2 bases, J lost 9 bases, and 11 bases lay in between. This CDR3 spans 13 amino acids. CDR1 and CDR2 from the germline V gene are KGHSH and LQKENI. This chain's CDR3 is CASSPGTLPEQFF. In DNA, the CDR3 is TGTGCCAGCTCACCAGGGACTCTCCCTGAGCAGTTCTTC.

V is TRBV25-1 and J is TRBJ1-1, with D possibly matching TRBD1 (5 bases). The germline V and J ends were trimmed by 4 bases and 7 bases, with 13 bases remaining between them. CDR3 length equals 13 residues. Germline V gene sequence: CDR1 MGHDK, CDR2 SYGVNS. The CDR3: CASSGPTVVEAFF. The CDR3 DNA sequence: TGTGCCAGCAGTGGCCCGACAGTGGTTGAAGCTTTCTTT.

In DNA form, the CDR3 reads TGTGCCAGCAGCTTAACGTGGGGTGATGGGGGCAGGGCAGATACGCAGTATTTT. This translates into CASSLTWGDGGRADTQYF. The chain employs TRBV11-3 and TRBJ2-3; a weak D match, TRBD1 (6 bases). The germline CDR1 and CDR2 sequences are SGHNT and YENEEA. V lost 2 bases to trimming and J lost 4 bases, with 22 bases between them. The CDR3 covers 18 residues.

Concerning this clone: This same CDR3 is encoded by further DNA sequences in the sample. The V gene is TRBV11-2, the J gene TRBJ2-7; TRBD2 matches 11 bases. Germline values: CDR1 SGHAT, CDR2 FQNNGV. The CDR3 sequence is 15 residues long. J lost 4 bases, V lost 3 bases, and 5 bases had no gene match. CDR3 bases: TGTGCCAGCAGCTTGGGACTAGCGGTTAATTACGAGCAGTACTTC. Protein product: CASSLGLAVNYEQYF.

This clone showed up just once. This rearrangement joins TRBV15 to TRBJ1-4; no reliable D call. Germline-derived CDR1 and CDR2 are LNHNV and YYDKDF (reference sequence). The CDR3 covers 15 residues. The ends were cut back, 2 bases at V and 8 bases at J, with 15 bases in the middle. The CDR3 region has the DNA TGTGCCACCAGCAGAAGAGAGGTGGGAAGGGAAAAACTGTTTTTT. This sequence encodes CATSRREVGREKLFF.

The rearrangement uses TRBV7-9 and TRBJ2-7; perhaps D is TRBD1 or TRBD2 (5 bases each). Trimming shortened V by 3 bases and J by 4 bases, and 13 bases separated the two germline ends. Germline V gene lookup returns CDR1 SEHNR and CDR2 FQNEAQ (reference sequence). CDR3 length equals 14 residues. The CDR3 nucleotides read TGTGCCAGCAGCTTGCTGCAGGGCGGGTACGAGCAGTACTTC. Amino acid sequence: CASSLLQGGYEQYF. Based on the CDR3 plus reference TRBV7-9 and TRBJ2-7, the full variable domain is DTGVSQNPRHKITKRGQNVTFRCDPISEHNRLYWYRQTLGQGPEFLTYFQNEAQLEKSRLLSDRFSAERPKGSFSTLEIQRTEQGDSAMYLCASSLLQGGYEQYFGPGTRLTVT.

As for this clone: Distinct nucleotide sequences in the sample also encode this CDR3. This sequence joins TRBV7-2 and TRBJ1-1, with 7 bases identical to TRBD1. Germline V lookup: CDR1 SGHTA, CDR2 FQGNSA. The trim removed 3 bases at V and 1 base at J, leaving 2 bases unmatched. CDR3 length: 14 residues. The CDR3 nucleotides are TGTGCCAGCAGCTTGAGACAGGGGAACACTGAAGCTTTCTTT. Amino acid sequence: CASSLRQGNTEAFF.